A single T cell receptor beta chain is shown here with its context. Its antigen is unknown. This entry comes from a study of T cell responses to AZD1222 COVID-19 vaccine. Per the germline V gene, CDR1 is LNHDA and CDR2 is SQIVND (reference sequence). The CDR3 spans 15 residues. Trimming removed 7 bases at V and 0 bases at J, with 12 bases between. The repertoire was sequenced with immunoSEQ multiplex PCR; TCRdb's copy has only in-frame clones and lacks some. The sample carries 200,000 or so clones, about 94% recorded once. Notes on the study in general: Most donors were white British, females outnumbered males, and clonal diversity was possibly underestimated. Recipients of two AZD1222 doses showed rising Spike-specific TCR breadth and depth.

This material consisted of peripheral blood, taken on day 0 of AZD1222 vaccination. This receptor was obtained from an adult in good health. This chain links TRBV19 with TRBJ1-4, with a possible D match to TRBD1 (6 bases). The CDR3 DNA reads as TGTGCCAGTACCACAGGGCCTGCAACTAATGAAAAACTGTTTTTT. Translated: CASTTGPATNEKLFF.